Each of the 8 T cell receptor beta chains below was sequenced from the same sample in a study of T-cell memory formation after mild COVID-19. Each CDR3 protein gets one entry after TCRdb re-called the 5' RACE reads with MiXCR. The repertoire holds about 560,000 distinct CDR3 sequences, with around 16% as singletons. Material: PBMCs or a T cell subset sorted from them (not recorded which). These receptors all come from an adult woman who had mild COVID-19 (a few samples of this study predate the infection). Cell type and time point are not known.

The chain joins TRBV6-5 to TRBJ2-3; 8 bases match TRBD2. This CDR3 has 15 amino acids. The germline V gene has CDR1 MNHEY and CDR2 SVGAGI. J gave up 2 bases and V 4 bases, and 5 bases lay outside the gene matches. The CDR3 is CASSFRGGNTDTQYF. Here the CDR3 DNA reads TGTGCCAGCAGTTTCCGGGGGGGTAACACAGATACGCAGTATTTT.

This clonotype appeared a few times. The chain carries TRBV12-3 or TRBV12-4 and TRBJ1-2; D is ambiguous. The CDR3 sequence is 15 residues long. Trimming shortened V by 3 bases and J by 2 bases, and 13 bases separated the two germline ends. Written as DNA, the CDR3 is TGTGCCAGCAGTTTCAGTCTGGGAGAAAACTATGGCTACACCTTC. Residues: CASSFSLGENYGYTF.

The chain joins TRBV7-6 to TRBJ2-1; no definite D call. CDR1 is SGHVS and CDR2 is FNYEAQ in the germline V gene. The CDR3 is 12 amino acids. V was clipped by 4 bases and J by 5 bases, with 6 bases between them. This CDR3 is CASSSNDNEQFF. The CDR3, as DNA: TGTGCCAGCAGCTCGAATGACAATGAGCAGTTCTTC.

V and J are TRBV4-2 and TRBJ2-3, with 9 bases aligning to TRBD2. The V segment lost 1 base and the J segment 12 bases; nucleotides outside the gene matches: 2. The germline CDR1 and CDR2 sequences are LGHNA and YNFKEQ. The CDR3 extends over 12 amino acids. The CDR3: CASSQGTSAQYF. In nucleotides, the CDR3 is TGTGCCAGCAGCCAAGGGACTAGCGCCCAGTATTTT.

The table lists this clonotype with a few counts. This chain uses TRBV15 with TRBJ2-3, with 16 positions matching TRBD2. Losses at the gene ends were 1 base for V and 5 bases for J; bases not matched to a gene: 6. Germline CDR1 reads LNHNV; CDR2 reads YYDKDF (reference sequence). This CDR3 is built from 18 residues. The CDR3 reads CATSRGGTSGRARDTQYF. For the CDR3, the DNA is TGTGCCACCAGCAGAGGGGGGACTAGCGGGAGGGCCAGAGATACGCAGTATTTT.

In this sample, this clonotype turned up a few times. The chain uses TRBV6-5 and TRBJ2-2; no reliable D call. The V gene lost 8 bases and the J gene lost 1 base, with 8 bases spanning the gap. There are 13 residues in the CDR3. CDR1 MNHEY and CDR2 SVGAGI come from the germline V gene. DNA of the CDR3: TGTGCCAGCGCAACGGGGAACACCGGGGAGCTGTTTTTT. This translates into CASATGNTGELFF.

This clonotype showed up just a few times. This chain joins TRBV12-3 or TRBV12-4 and TRBJ2-1, with a weak D call TRBD2 (5 bases). Trimming removed 7 bases at V and 0 bases at J, with 10 bases between. CDR3 size: 14 residues. CDR3 loop: CASNQLGSYNEQFF. For the CDR3, the DNA is TGTGCCAGCAATCAACTAGGCTCCTACAATGAGCAGTTCTTC.

V usage is TRBV20-1 and J usage is TRBJ1-2; TRBD1 aligns across 7 bases. CDR3 length equals 12 residues. V shed 4 bases and J 5 bases; nucleotides not matched to a gene: 4. CDR1 and CDR2 from the germline V gene are DFQATT and SNEGSKA (reference sequence). In nucleotides, the CDR3 is TGCAGTGCTAAACAGGGGATTTATGGCTACACCTTC. The encoded protein is CSAKQGIYGYTF.